A selection of T cell receptor beta chains follows, all from one sample in a study of identical twins. TCRdb independently ran MiXCR on the 5' RACE reads; one entry per CDR3 protein. The sample consists of fewer than 900,000 distinct CDR3 sequences, 15% to 20% of them appearing once. The sample was also linked to a second study, of T cells expressing NK-cell markers.

The sequenced sample consisted of PBMCs. The origin of the receptors is a woman between 18 and 30 years old in good health. Each CDR3 is given with its conserved first and last residue. The D gene is left open where the match is weak. Only part of the rows carry a size: once, few, many, or a class if the clone is expanded.

size,V,D,J,DNA,CDR3
NA,TRBV20-1,NA,TRBJ1-5,TGCAGTGCTAGGGAGGTCAGCAATCAGCCCCAGCATTTT,CSAREVSNQPQHF
NA,TRBV7-3,TRBD2,TRBJ2-1,TGTGCCAGCAGCCCTATAGCGGGGGGGGAGCAGTTCTTC,CASSPIAGGEQFF
few,TRBV7-6,NA,TRBJ1-4,TGTGCCAGCAGCTTAAGTAAAGAAAAACTGTTTTTT,CASSLSKEKLFF
NA,TRBV27,TRBD1,TRBJ1-1,TGTGCCAGCAGTCCGCTGACAGGGGATGAAGCTTTCTTT,CASSPLTGDEAFF
few,TRBV6-1,NA,TRBJ1-1,TGTGCCAGCAGTCGGTTCAGGGGCACTGAAGCTTTCTTT,CASSRFRGTEAFF
NA,TRBV7-2,TRBD1,TRBJ2-5,TGTGCCAGCAGCTTAAGCGCAGTGGGATTAGGACAGGCGACTCAAGAGACCCAGTACTTC,CASSLSAVGLGQATQETQYF
NA,TRBV7-8,NA,TRBJ1-4,TGTGCCAGCAGCATTGGTACCTATTTCCGGGGACTTGGGAATGAAAAACTGTTTTTT,CASSIGTYFRGLGNEKLFF
NA,TRBV5-6,NA,TRBJ2-7,TGTGCCAGCACCCTGAGGCGACCTTCCTACGAGCAGTACTTC,CASTLRRPSYEQYF
many,TRBV2,NA,TRBJ2-1,TGTGCCAGCAGTCCACCGGGCGGTGAGCAGTTCTTC,CASSPPGGEQFF
few,TRBV12-3/TRBV12-4,TRBD2,TRBJ2-1,TGTGCCAGCAGTTTAGTTCCGGGAGGTTCCTACAATGAGCAGTTCTTC,CASSLVPGGSYNEQFF
NA,TRBV2,NA,TRBJ2-3,TGTGCCAGCAGTGAAAACAGGCTCACAGATACGCAGTATTTT,CASSENRLTDTQYF
few,TRBV6-1,NA,TRBJ2-6,TGTGCCAGCAGAAAGACGGGTGGGACTTCGGCGGCCAACGTCCTGACTTTC,CASRKTGGTSAANVLTF
NA,TRBV21-1,NA,TRBJ1-1,TGTGCCAGCATCCGGGACGACCCTGAAGCTTTCTTT,CASIRDDPEAFF
few,TRBV20-1,TRBD2,TRBJ2-3,TGCAGTGCCACCTCTAGCGGGAGGGCCGGGGGAACAGATACGCAGTATTTT,CSATSSGRAGGTDTQYF
once,TRBV6-1,NA,TRBJ1-2,TGTGCCAGCAAAGTCGGGGGACGTCTGGTACGGGATGGCTACACCTTC,CASKVGGRLVRDGYTF
NA,TRBV5-5,TRBD1,TRBJ1-1,TGTGCCAGCAGCCAGACAGGGGAAACTGAAGCTTTCTTT,CASSQTGETEAFF
many,TRBV6-6,TRBD1,TRBJ1-2,TGTGCCAGCAGCCCCGACAGGGTGGGGGGCTACACCTTC,CASSPDRVGGYTF
few,TRBV5-1,NA,TRBJ1-6,TGCGCCAGCAGCTTGTCCCGGAGCGATAATTCACCCCTCCACTTT,CASSLSRSDNSPLHF
NA,TRBV6-1,NA,TRBJ1-2,TGTGCCAGTGGGGAACAAGAGGACTATGGCTACACCTTC,CASGEQEDYGYTF
NA,TRBV5-1,TRBD2,TRBJ2-5,TGCGCCAGCAGCTTGGGTACTAGCGGGACGGAGACCCAGTACTTC,CASSLGTSGTETQYF
NA,TRBV10-3,NA,TRBJ1-5,TGTGCCATCAGTGGCGAAGGGGGAAATCAGCCCCAGCATTTT,CAISGEGGNQPQHF
NA,TRBV20-1,NA,TRBJ2-7,TGCAGTGCCCGGCCGGGAACCAACTCCTACGAGCAGTACTTC,CSARPGTNSYEQYF
NA,TRBV10-3,TRBD2,TRBJ2-1,TGTGCCACCTGGGGGGGAATGAATGAGCAGTTCTTC,CATWGGMNEQFF
few,TRBV27,NA,TRBJ2-7,TGTGCCAGCAGTTGGCAGGGCGTCGGCGAGCAGTACTTC,CASSWQGVGEQYF
NA,TRBV19,NA,TRBJ2-7,TGTGCCAGTATCGATCCACAGACCACCGGGAACGAGCAGTACTTC,CASIDPQTTGNEQYF
NA,TRBV2,NA,TRBJ1-6,TGTGCCAGCAGTGAAGAAGGGTACTCACCCCTCCACTTT,CASSEEGYSPLHF
NA,TRBV5-1,NA,TRBJ2-1,TGCGCCAGCAGCTTTCGCCTGACGACGATGGCCTACAATGAGCAGTTCTTC,CASSFRLTTMAYNEQFF
NA,TRBV20-1,TRBD2,TRBJ2-3,TGCATGCCTGGCGGGGGGGCTTCTAATACGCAGTATTTT,CMPGGGASNTQYF
few,TRBV5-1,NA,TRBJ1-1,TGCGCCAGCAGGAAGGAAGGGTTCGATCTGACTGAAGCTTTCTTT,CASRKEGFDLTEAFF
few,TRBV16,NA,TRBJ1-2,TGTGCCAGCAGCCAATATAACTATGGCTACACCTTC,CASSQYNYGYTF
NA,TRBV6-1,NA,TRBJ2-3,TGTGCCAGCAGCACTTCAGGGGTTACTACAGATACGCAGTATTTT,CASSTSGVTTDTQYF
few,TRBV20-1,NA,TRBJ2-7,TGCAGTGCCATAGGGGGGGCCAGGGACGAGCAGTACTTC,CSAIGGARDEQYF
few,TRBV20-1,NA,TRBJ1-1,TGCAGTGCTCGGACAGCGAACACTGAAGCTTTCTTT,CSARTANTEAFF
many,TRBV7-8,TRBD2,TRBJ2-1,TGTGCCAGCAGCCCAAATAGCGGGTCTTTCGATGAGCAGTTCTTC,CASSPNSGSFDEQFF
few,TRBV30,NA,TRBJ1-2,TGTGCCTGGAGTGTACAGGGTAGGACTGGCTACACCTTC,CAWSVQGRTGYTF
few,TRBV27,NA,TRBJ2-7,TGTGCCAGCAGTTTATTTGGTCTCGGAGTCGCGCACGAGCAGTACTTC,CASSLFGLGVAHEQYF
NA,TRBV9,NA,TRBJ2-5,TGTGCCAGCAGCGTAGATCCAGTTCGGGGGGAGACCCAGTACTTC,CASSVDPVRGETQYF
NA,TRBV9,TRBD2,TRBJ2-5,TGTGCCAGCAGCCCGACTAGCGGCCAAGAGACCCAGTACTTC,CASSPTSGQETQYF
NA,TRBV7-2,NA,TRBJ1-1,TGTGCCAGCAGCTTAGACTTATACACTGAAGCTTTCTTT,CASSLDLYTEAFF
few,TRBV12-3/TRBV12-4,TRBD2,TRBJ2-4,TGTGCCAGCACCCCTAGCGGGAGCAGGGGAAACATTCAGTACTTC,CASTPSGSRGNIQYF
NA,TRBV6-2/TRBV6-3,TRBD1,TRBJ1-2,TGTGCCAGCAGCTGGACAGGCGGCGAGGGCTATGGCTACACCTTC,CASSWTGGEGYGYTF
NA,TRBV20-1,NA,TRBJ1-4,TGCAGTGCTAGGCCGACAGGCCGTAATGAAAAACTGTTTTTT,CSARPTGRNEKLFF
NA,TRBV13,TRBD2,TRBJ2-1,TGTGCCAGCACCGGAGCGGGGGGTTACAATGAGCAGTTCTTC,CASTGAGGYNEQFF
few,TRBV7-9,NA,TRBJ2-2,TGTGCCAGCAGCTCCAGGGAGTCCGGGGAGCTGTTTTTT,CASSSRESGELFF
NA,TRBV4-2,NA,TRBJ2-7,TGTGCCAGCGGACAGGAGGGGGGGCGCCTTTCCTACGAGCAGTACTTC,CASGQEGGRLSYEQYF
few,TRBV7-9,NA,TRBJ2-1,TGTGCCAGCAGCCCTTGGGTGGAAAATGAGCAGTTCTTC,CASSPWVENEQFF
few,TRBV11-2,TRBD1,TRBJ2-2,TGTGCCAGCAGTTCCCCGGACAGGGACCTCACCGGGGAGCTGTTTTTT,CASSSPDRDLTGELFF
few,TRBV20-1,NA,TRBJ2-5,TGCAGTGCTAGAGATAGAGGGGTGGGGGAGACCCAGTACTTC,CSARDRGVGETQYF
few,TRBV20-1,NA,TRBJ2-4,TGCAGTGCTGCCCAGGATGGTGGGGACATTCAGTACTTC,CSAAQDGGDIQYF
NA,TRBV27,TRBD1,TRBJ2-1,TGTGCCAGCAGTCCCTACAGGGGGTGGGAGCAGTTCTTC,CASSPYRGWEQFF
few,TRBV7-9,NA,TRBJ2-1,TGTGCCAGCAGGGACGGTAACAATGAGCAGTTCTTC,CASRDGNNEQFF
few,TRBV20-1,NA,TRBJ2-1,TGCAGTGCTACCGTCGGGAGCTCCTACAATGAGCAGTTCTTC,CSATVGSSYNEQFF
NA,TRBV14,TRBD2,TRBJ2-4,TGTGCCAGCAGCCAAAGGGGTAGCGGGACTTCAGCCAAAAACATTCAGTACTTC,CASSQRGSGTSAKNIQYF